This T cell receptor beta chain was captured in a study of blood T cell repertoires in COVID-19. As for the study in general: COVID-19 samples collected from the United States, Italy and Spain covered acute and convalescent phases. T cells, B-cell-depleted T cells, or PBMCs supplied cDNA or gDNA.

Here immunoSEQ multiplex PCR was the method, and the copy in TCRdb shows in-frame clones only, minus some. The sample holds roughly 250,000 clones, 86% seen once. Patients at the Seattle site were enrolled during active infection and followed longitudinally. The CDR3 is 12 residues long. Germline CDR1 is DFQATT and CDR2 is SNEGSKA (reference sequence). V was shortened by 3 bases and J by 4 bases, with 9 bases between the two germline ends. The chain links TRBV20-1 to TRBJ1-2, with a tentative D call TRBD1 (6 bases). This sequence originates from a woman younger than 45 with COVID-19, enrolled during active disease. Material for sequencing was peripheral blood. For the CDR3, the DNA is TGCAGTGCTAGTCAGGGGCGCTATGGCTACACCTTC. Its protein is CSASQGRYGYTF.